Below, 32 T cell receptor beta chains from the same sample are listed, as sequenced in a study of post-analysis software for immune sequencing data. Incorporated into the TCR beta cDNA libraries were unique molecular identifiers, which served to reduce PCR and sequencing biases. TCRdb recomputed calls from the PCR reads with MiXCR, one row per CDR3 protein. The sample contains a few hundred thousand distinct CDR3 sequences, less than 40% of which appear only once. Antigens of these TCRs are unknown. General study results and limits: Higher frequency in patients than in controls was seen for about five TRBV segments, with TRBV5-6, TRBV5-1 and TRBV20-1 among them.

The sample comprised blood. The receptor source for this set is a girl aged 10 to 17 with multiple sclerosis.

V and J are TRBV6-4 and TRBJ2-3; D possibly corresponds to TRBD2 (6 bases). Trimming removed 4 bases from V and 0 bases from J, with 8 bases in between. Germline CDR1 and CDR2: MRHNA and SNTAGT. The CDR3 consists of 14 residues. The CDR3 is CASSAGTSTDTQYF. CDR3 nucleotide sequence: TGTGCCAGCAGTGCCGGGACTAGCACAGATACGCAGTATTTT.

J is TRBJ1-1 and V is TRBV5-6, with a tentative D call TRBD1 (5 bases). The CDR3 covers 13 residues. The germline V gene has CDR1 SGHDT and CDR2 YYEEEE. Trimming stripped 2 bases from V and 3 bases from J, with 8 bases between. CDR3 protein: CASSLGDYTEAFF. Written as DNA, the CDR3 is TGTGCCAGCAGCTTAGGGGATTACACTGAAGCTTTCTTT. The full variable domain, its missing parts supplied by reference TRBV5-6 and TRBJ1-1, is DAGVTQSPTHLIKTRGQQVTLRCSPKSGHDTVSWYQQALGQGPQFIFQYYEEEERQRGNFPDRFSGHQFPNYSSELNVNALLLGDSALYLCASSLGDYTEAFFGQGTRLTVV.

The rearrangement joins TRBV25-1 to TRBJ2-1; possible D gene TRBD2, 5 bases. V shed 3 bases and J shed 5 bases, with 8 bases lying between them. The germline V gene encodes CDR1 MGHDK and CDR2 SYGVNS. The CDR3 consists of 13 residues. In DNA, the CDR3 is TGTGCCAGCAGTGACTCGCGGGACAATGAGCAGTTCTTC. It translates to CASSDSRDNEQFF.

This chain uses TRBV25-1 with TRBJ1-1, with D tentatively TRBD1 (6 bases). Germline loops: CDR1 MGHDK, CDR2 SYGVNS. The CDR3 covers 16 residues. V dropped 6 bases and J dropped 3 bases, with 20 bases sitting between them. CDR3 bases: TGTGCCAGCAGCCAAGACGGGGGGGGCTTTGACACTGAAGCTTTCTTT. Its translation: CASSQDGGGFDTEAFF.

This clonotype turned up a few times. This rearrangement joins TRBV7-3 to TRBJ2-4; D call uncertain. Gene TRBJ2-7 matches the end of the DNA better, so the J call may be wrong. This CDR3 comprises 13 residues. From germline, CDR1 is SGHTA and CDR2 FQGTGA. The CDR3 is CASSLDGNYEQYF. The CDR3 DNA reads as TGTGCCAGCAGCTTGGACGGAAACTACGAGCAGTACTTC.

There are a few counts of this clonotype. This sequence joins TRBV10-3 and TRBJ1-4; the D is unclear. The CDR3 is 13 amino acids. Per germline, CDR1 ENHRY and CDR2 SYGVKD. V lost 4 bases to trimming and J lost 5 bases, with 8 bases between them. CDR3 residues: CAISVERNEKLFF. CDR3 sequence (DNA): TGTGCCATCAGTGTCGAGCGGAATGAAAAACTGTTTTTT.

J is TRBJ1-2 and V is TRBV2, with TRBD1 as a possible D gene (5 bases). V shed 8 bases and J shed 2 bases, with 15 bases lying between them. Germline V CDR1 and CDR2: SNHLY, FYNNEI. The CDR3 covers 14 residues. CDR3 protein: CASGERDLNYGYTF. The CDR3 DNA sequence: TGTGCCAGCGGCGAACGGGACCTGAACTATGGCTACACCTTC.

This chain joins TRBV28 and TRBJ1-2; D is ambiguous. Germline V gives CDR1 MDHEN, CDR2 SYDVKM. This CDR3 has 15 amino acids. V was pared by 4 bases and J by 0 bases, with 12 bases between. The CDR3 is CASSSRTSTNYGYTF. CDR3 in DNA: TGTGCCAGCAGTTCCCGGACGTCTACTAACTATGGCTACACCTTC.

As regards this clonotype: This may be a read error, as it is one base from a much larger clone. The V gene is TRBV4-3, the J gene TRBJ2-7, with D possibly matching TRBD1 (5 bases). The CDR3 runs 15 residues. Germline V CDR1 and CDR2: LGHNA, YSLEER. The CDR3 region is CASSQGDRASYGQYF. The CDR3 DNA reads TGCGCCAGCAGCCAGGGTGACAGAGCCTCCTACGGGCAGTACTTC.

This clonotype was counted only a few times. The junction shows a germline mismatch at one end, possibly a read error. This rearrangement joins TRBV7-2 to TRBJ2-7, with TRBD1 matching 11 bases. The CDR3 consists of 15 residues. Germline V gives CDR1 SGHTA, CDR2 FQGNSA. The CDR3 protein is CPSNVGQGGSYEQYF. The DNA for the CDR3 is TGTCCCAGCAACGTGGGACAGGGGGGATCCTACGAGCAGTACTTC.

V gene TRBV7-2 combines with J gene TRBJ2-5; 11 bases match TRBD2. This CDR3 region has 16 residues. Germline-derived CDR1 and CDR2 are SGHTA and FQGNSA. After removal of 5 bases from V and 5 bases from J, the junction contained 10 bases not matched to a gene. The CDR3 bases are TGTGCCAGCAGCCTGTTTAGCGGGGGGGCTGCTGAGACCCAGTACTTC. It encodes CASSLFSGGAAETQYF.

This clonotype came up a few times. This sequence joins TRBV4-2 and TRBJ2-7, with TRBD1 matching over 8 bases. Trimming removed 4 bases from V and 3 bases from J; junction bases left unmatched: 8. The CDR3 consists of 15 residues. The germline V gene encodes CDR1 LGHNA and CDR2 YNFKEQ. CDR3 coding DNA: TGTGCCAGCAGCCGCCGCCTTACAGGGGGCTACGAGCAGTACTTC. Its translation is CASSRRLTGGYEQYF.

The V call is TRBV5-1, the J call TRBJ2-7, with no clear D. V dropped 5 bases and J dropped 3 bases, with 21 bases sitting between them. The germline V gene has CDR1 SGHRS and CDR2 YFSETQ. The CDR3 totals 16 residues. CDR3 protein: CASRPQLTTTYYEQYF. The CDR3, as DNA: TGCGCCAGCAGACCGCAGCTCACAACCACCTACTACGAGCAGTACTTC.

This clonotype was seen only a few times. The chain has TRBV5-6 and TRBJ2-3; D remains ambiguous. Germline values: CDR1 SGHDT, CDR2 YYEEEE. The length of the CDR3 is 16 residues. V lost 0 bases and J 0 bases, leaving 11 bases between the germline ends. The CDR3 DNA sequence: TGTGCCAGCAGCTTGGATTACAGCTTCAGCACAGATACGCAGTATTTT. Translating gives CASSLDYSFSTDTQYF.

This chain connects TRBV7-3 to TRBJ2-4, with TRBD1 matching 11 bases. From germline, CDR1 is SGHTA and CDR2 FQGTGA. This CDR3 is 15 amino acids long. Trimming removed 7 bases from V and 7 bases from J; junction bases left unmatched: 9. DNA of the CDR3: TGTGCCAGCAATAGAACCGGGACAGGGGGGAACATTCAGTACTTC. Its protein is CASNRTGTGGNIQYF.

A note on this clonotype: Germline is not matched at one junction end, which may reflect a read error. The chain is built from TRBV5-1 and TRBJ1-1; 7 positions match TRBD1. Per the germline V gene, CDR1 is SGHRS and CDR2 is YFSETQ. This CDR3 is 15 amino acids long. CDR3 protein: CAGSAYRGTDTEAFF. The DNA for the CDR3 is TGCGCCGGCAGCGCTTACAGGGGAACGGACACTGAAGCTTTCTTT. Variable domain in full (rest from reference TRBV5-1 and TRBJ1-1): KAGVTQTPRYLIKTRGQQVTLSCSPISGHRSVSWYQQTPGQGLQFLFEYFSETQRNKGNFPGRFSGRQFSNSRSEMNVSTLELGDSALYLCAGSAYRGTDTEAFFGQGTRLTVV.

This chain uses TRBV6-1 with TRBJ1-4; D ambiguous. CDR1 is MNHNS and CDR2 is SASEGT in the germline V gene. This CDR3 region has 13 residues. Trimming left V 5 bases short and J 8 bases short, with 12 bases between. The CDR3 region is CASSKFRGEKLFF. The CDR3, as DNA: TGTGCCAGCAGTAAGTTTAGAGGAGAAAAACTGTTTTTT.

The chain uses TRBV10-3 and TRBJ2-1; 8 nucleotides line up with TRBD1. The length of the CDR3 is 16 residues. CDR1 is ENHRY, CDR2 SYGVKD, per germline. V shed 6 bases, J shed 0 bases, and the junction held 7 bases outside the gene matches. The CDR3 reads CAIRGQGSSSYNEQFF. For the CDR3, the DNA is TGTGCCATCAGAGGACAGGGTTCGAGCTCCTACAATGAGCAGTTCTTC.

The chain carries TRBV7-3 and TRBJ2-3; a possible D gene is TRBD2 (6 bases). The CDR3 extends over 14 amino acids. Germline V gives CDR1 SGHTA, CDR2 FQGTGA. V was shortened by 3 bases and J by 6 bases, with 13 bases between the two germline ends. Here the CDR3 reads CASSFGGFSDTQYF. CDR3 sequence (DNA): TGTGCCAGCAGCTTTGGGGGGTTCTCTGATACGCAGTATTTT.

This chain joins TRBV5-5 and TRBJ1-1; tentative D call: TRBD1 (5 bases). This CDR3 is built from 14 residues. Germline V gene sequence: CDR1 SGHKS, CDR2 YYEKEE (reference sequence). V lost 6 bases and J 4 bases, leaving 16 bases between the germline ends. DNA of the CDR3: TGTGCCAGCACCTTCTCGCAGGGTATCACTGAAGCTTTCTTT. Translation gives CASTFSQGITEAFF.

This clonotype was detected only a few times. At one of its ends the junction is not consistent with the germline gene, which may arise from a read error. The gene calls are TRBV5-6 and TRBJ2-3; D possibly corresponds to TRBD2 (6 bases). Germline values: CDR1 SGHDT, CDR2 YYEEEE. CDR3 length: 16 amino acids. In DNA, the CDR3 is TGTGCCGGCAGCTCCTCGGGCGGGGAATGGCTAGATACGCAGTATTTT. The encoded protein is CAGSSSGGEWLDTQYF.

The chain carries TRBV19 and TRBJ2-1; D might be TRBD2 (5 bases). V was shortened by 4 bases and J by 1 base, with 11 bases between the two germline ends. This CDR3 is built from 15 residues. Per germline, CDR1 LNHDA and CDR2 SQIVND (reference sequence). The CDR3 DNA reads TGTGCCAGTAGTAGAGCTAGCCGGTCCTACAATGAGCAGTTCTTC. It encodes CASSRASRSYNEQFF.

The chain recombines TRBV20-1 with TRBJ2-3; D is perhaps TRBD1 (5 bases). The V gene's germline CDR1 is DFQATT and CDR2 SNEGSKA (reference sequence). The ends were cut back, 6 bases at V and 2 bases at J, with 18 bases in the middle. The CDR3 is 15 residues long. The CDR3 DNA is TGCAGTGCACCCTTGGGGCTATCTTTCACAGATACGCAGTATTTT. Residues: CSAPLGLSFTDTQYF.

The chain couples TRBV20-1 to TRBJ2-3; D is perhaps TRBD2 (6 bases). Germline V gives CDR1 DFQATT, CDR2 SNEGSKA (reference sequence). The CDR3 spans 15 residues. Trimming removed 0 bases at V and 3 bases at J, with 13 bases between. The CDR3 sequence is CSARDFDGGTDTQYF. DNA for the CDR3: TGCAGTGCTAGAGATTTCGACGGGGGAACAGATACGCAGTATTTT.

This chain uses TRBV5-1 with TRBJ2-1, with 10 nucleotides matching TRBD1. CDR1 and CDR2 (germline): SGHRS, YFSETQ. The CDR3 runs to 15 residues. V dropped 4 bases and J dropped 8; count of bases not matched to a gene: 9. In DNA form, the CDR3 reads TGCGCCAGCAGCCCAGACAGGGGGCGAGGGGATGAGCAGTTCTTC. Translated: CASSPDRGRGDEQFF.

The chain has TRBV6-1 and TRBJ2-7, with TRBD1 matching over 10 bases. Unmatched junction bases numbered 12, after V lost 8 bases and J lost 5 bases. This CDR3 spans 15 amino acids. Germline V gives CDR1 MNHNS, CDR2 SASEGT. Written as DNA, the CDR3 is TGTGCCAGCCCCTCCCCCGGGACAGGGGCCAACGAGCAGTACTTC. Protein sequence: CASPSPGTGANEQYF.

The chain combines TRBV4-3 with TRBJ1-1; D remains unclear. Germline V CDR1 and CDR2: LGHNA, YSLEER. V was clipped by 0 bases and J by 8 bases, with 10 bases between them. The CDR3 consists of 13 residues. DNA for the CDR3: TGCGCCAGCAGCCAAGAGTTTGCCCGGGAAGCTTTCTTT. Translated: CASSQEFAREAFF.

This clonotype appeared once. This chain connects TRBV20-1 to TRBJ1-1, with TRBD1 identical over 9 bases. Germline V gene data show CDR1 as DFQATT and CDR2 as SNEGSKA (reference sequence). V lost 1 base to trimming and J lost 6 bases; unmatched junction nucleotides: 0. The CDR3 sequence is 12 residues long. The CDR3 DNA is TGCAGTGCTAGAGGGACAGGGGCTGAAGCTTTCTTT. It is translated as CSARGTGAEAFF.

The DNA of the CDR3 is TGTGCCAGCAGTTTGGGGACTAGCGGGGGGCCCCACAATGAGCAGTTCTTC. Residues: CASSLGTSGGPHNEQFF. This chain joins TRBV12-3 or TRBV12-4 and TRBJ2-1, with TRBD2 identical over 15 bases. With 3 bases clipped from V and 5 bases from J, the junction kept 5 bases outside the gene matches. The CDR3 has 17 amino acids.

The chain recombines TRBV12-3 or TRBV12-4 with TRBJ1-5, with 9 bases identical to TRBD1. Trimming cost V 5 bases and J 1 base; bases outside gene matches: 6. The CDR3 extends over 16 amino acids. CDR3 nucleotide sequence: TGTGCCAGCAGTGCTACAGGGGGCTTAAGCAATCAGCCCCAGCATTTT. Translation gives CASSATGGLSNQPQHF.

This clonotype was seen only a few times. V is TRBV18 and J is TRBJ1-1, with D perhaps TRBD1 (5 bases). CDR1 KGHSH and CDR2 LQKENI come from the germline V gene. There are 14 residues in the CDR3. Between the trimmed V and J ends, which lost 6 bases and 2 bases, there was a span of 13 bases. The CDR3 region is CASSATVVNTEAFF. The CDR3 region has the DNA TGTGCCAGCTCGGCGACAGTCGTAAACACTGAAGCTTTCTTT.

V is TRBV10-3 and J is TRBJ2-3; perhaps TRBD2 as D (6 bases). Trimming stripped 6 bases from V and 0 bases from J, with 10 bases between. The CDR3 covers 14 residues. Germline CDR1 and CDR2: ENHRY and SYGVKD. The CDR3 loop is CAIRVAASTDTQYF. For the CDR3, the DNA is TGTGCCATCAGGGTAGCGGCTAGCACAGATACGCAGTATTTT.